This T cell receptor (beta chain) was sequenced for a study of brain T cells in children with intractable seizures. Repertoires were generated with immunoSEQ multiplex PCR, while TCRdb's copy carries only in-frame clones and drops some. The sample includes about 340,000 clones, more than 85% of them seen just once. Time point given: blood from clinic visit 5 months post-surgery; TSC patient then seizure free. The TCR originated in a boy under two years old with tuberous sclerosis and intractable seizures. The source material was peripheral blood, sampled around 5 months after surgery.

The CDR3 loop reads CASSLQLEGAGELFF. In nucleotides, the CDR3 is TGTGCCAGCAGCCTTCAACTAGAAGGAGCCGGGGAGCTGTTTTTT. V gene TRBV5-4 combines with J gene TRBJ2-2, with D maybe TRBD2 (5 bases). Germline CDR1 is SGHNT and CDR2 is YYREEE (reference sequence). CDR3 length equals 15 residues. Trimming stripped 4 bases from V and 6 bases from J, with 16 bases between.